These T cell receptor beta chains were read from a single sample in a study of blood T cell repertoires in COVID-19. Assay: immunoSEQ multiplex PCR; the TCRdb copy retains only in-frame clones and omits some. This sample has around 700,000 clones; about nine tenths occur once, and the top ten carry roughly 0.25%. The sample taken for sequencing was peripheral blood. Every receptor here comes from a woman aged 18 to 35 with acute or convalescent COVID-19. The CDR3 runs from the conserved cysteine through the conserved F or W. A D gene is named only where the DNA matches it firmly. Clone size is stated in some rows and not others, as once, few, many or a class when expanded.

d_gene	abundance	j_gene	v_gene	CDR3aa	CDR3nt
-	-	TRBJ1-2	TRBV11-2	CASTPGTPGGYTF	TGTGCCAGCACCCCGGGGACACCGGGTGGCTACACCTTC
TRBD1	-	TRBJ1-5	TRBV2	CASRAGGHYSNQPQHF	TGTGCCAGCAGGGCAGGGGGCCATTATAGCAATCAGCCCCAGCATTTT
-	-	TRBJ1-1	TRBV29-1	CSVAPGMNTEAFF	TGCAGCGTCGCCCCGGGTATGAACACTGAAGCTTTCTTT
-	-	TRBJ2-7	TRBV7-2	CASSLLTYYEQYF	TGTGCCAGCAGTCTCCTAACTTACTACGAGCAGTACTTC
-	-	TRBJ1-6	TRBV7-9	CASSLTVSNSPLHF	TGTGCCAGCAGCTTAACAGTTTCCAATTCACCCCTCCACTTT
-	-	TRBJ2-3	TRBV19	CASSKIADTQYF	TGTGCCAGTAGCAAAATAGCAGATACGCAGTATTTT
-	-	TRBJ1-5	TRBV21-1	CASSKEGGNQPQHF	TGTGCCAGCAGCAAGGAGGGTGGCAATCAGCCCCAGCATTTT
TRBD1	-	TRBJ2-7	TRBV7-7	CASSPKLPGQGPYEQYF	TGTGCCAGCAGTCCTAAATTACCGGGACAGGGGCCCTACGAGCAGTACTTC
-	-	TRBJ1-1	TRBV6-4	CASSDGQAAEAFF	TGTGCCAGCAGTGACGGCCAAGCGGCTGAAGCTTTCTTT
TRBD1	few	TRBJ1-6	TRBV19	CASRQGSFGNSPLHF	TGTGCCAGTCGACAGGGGTCCTTCGGTAATTCACCCCTCCACTTT
-	-	TRBJ2-7	TRBV19	CASRSYDSTDEQYF	TGTGCCAGTAGGAGCTACGACAGTACGGACGAGCAGTACTTC
TRBD1	-	TRBJ1-2	TRBV12-3/TRBV12-4	CASSPDRVGGYTF	TGTGCCAGCAGTCCCGACAGGGTAGGCGGCTACACCTTC
TRBD1	once	TRBJ1-6	TRBV19	CASSLDRAGPLHF	TGTGCCAGTAGCCTGGACAGGGCAGGACCCCTCCACTTT
-	-	TRBJ1-5	TRBV28	CASRQAIQGHGNQPQHF	TGTGCCAGCAGGCAAGCCATACAGGGTCATGGGAATCAGCCCCAGCATTTT
TRBD1	-	TRBJ1-4	TRBV9	CASSVGSQGADEKLFF	TGTGCCAGCAGCGTAGGATCTCAGGGGGCGGATGAAAAACTGTTTTTT
TRBD1	-	TRBJ1-1	TRBV27	CASSLLGTGVGNTEAFF	TGTGCCAGCAGTTTACTCGGGACAGGGGTAGGAAACACTGAAGCTTTCTTT
TRBD1	-	TRBJ1-1	TRBV2	CASSGQGGNTEAFF	TGTGCCAGCAGTGGACAGGGGGGGAACACTGAAGCTTTCTTT
-	-	TRBJ1-1	TRBV5-1	CASSLIGTDTEAFF	TGCGCCAGCAGCTTAATCGGGACTGACACTGAAGCTTTCTTT
-	-	TRBJ1-6	TRBV19	CASSIVSRGSNNSPLHF	TGTGCCAGTAGTATAGTATCCAGGGGATCAAATAATTCACCCCTCCACTTT
TRBD1	-	TRBJ1-2	TRBV6-5	CASSRDRIYGYTF	TGTGCCAGCAGCAGGGACAGGATATATGGCTACACCTTC
-	-	TRBJ1-1	TRBV7-8	CASSFPLNTEAFF	TGTGCCAGCAGCTTCCCATTGAACACTGAAGCTTTCTTT
-	-	TRBJ1-1	TRBV5-1	CASSLAGDTEAFF	TGCGCCAGCAGCTTGGCAGGGGACACTGAAGCTTTCTTT
-	-	TRBJ2-1	TRBV30	CAWTRLNEQFF	TGTGCCTGGACCCGACTCAATGAGCAGTTCTTC
-	-	TRBJ1-3	TRBV13	CASSRTGNTIYF	TGTGCCAGCAGCCGAACAGGAAACACCATATATTTT
-	-	TRBJ2-3	TRBV6-2/TRBV6-3	CASSYRGFSTDTQYF	TGTGCCAGCAGTTACAGGGGATTTAGCACAGATACGCAGTATTTT
TRBD1	-	TRBJ2-1	TRBV18	CASSPLGTAENEQFF	TGTGCCAGCTCACCACTGGGGACAGCCGAAAATGAGCAGTTCTTC
TRBD1	-	TRBJ1-1	TRBV6-5	CASSRGQGTEAFF	TGTGCCAGCAGCAGGGGGCAGGGTACTGAAGCTTTCTTT
-	few	TRBJ2-1	TRBV4-3	CASSQSSGDNEQFF	TGCGCCAGCAGCCAAAGTTCCGGGGACAATGAGCAGTTCTTC
TRBD1	once	TRBJ1-1	TRBV2	CASRRDREVTEAFF	TGTGCCAGCAGGAGGGACAGGGAGGTAACTGAAGCTTTCTTT
-	-	TRBJ1-6	TRBV24-1	CATSDFCGSSYNSPLHF	TGTGCCACCAGTGATTTTTGCGGGAGCTCCTATAATTCACCCCTCCACTTT
TRBD1	-	TRBJ1-1	TRBV30	CAWSTDRGFEAFF	TGTGCCTGGAGCACGGACAGGGGATTTGAAGCTTTCTTT
-	-	TRBJ1-2	TRBV30	CAWSMGSRGYTF	TGTGCCTGGAGTATGGGTTCGAGGGGCTACACCTTC
TRBD1	-	TRBJ2-7	TRBV24-1	CATSEATGTGYEQYF	TGTGCCACCAGTGAAGCCACCGGGACAGGCTACGAGCAGTACTTC
-	-	TRBJ2-7	TRBV30	CAWSWSPSYEQYF	TGTGCCTGGAGTTGGTCCCCGAGCTACGAGCAGTACTTC
-	-	TRBJ1-2	TRBV7-2	CASSLPGDYGYTF	TGTGCCAGCAGCTTACCAGGGGACTATGGCTACACCTTC
TRBD1	few	TRBJ1-1	TRBV5-1	CASGLTGGMNTEAFF	TGCGCCAGCGGATTGACAGGGGGGATGAACACTGAAGCTTTCTTT
-	-	TRBJ1-5	TRBV6-5	CASSYGGNQPQHF	TGTGCCAGCAGTTACGGCGGTAATCAGCCCCAGCATTTT
-	-	TRBJ2-2	TRBV21-1	CASSEWQGQMNTGELFF	TGTGCCAGCAGCGAATGGCAGGGACAGATGAACACCGGGGAGCTGTTTTTT
-	-	TRBJ1-5	TRBV7-9	CASSLISSLNQPQHF	TGTGCCAGCAGCTTGATTAGCAGTCTGAATCAGCCCCAGCATTTT
-	-	TRBJ1-2	TRBV10-3	CAIDSNYGYTF	TGTGCCATTGACAGTAACTATGGCTACACCTTC
-	-	TRBJ1-3	TRBV15	CATSRDEARVSGNTIYF	TGTGCCACCAGCAGAGACGAAGCCAGGGTGTCCGGAAACACCATATATTTT
TRBD1	-	TRBJ1-1	TRBV7-2	CASSHVDRANTEAFF	TGTGCCAGCAGCCACGTCGACAGGGCGAACACTGAAGCTTTCTTT
-	-	TRBJ1-2	TRBV30	CAWSAERDFYGYTF	TGTGCCTGGAGTGCGGAGAGGGATTTTTATGGCTACACCTTC
TRBD1	-	TRBJ1-4	TRBV23-1	CASPPQGRREKLFF	TGCGCCAGCCCCCCACAGGGGAGAAGAGAAAAACTGTTTTTT
TRBD1	-	TRBJ2-7	TRBV5-4	CASSSRTGDYEQYF	TGTGCCAGCAGCTCCAGGACAGGAGACTACGAGCAGTACTTC
-	-	TRBJ1-1	TRBV5-1	CASSLGGQSKTEAFF	TGCGCCAGCAGCTTGGGAGGCCAATCGAAAACTGAAGCTTTCTTT
TRBD1	-	TRBJ1-1	TRBV5-1	CASSSTGGRNTEAFF	TGCGCCAGCAGCTCCACAGGGGGTAGGAACACTGAAGCTTTCTTT
TRBD1	-	TRBJ2-2	TRBV6-5	CASEGTGNTGELFF	TGTGCCAGCGAAGGGACAGGGAACACCGGGGAGCTGTTTTTT
-	-	TRBJ2-7	TRBV2	CASSEALGLVRAF	TGTGCCAGCAGTGAAGCGCTCGGACTTGTAAGGGCATTC
TRBD1	-	TRBJ2-7	TRBV6-5	CASKWDRNGRWYF	TGTGCCAGCAAGTGGGACAGAAACGGTCGGTGGTACTTC
-	-	TRBJ2-3	TRBV7-2	CASSPGSSGTDTQYF	TGTGCCAGCAGCCCCGGATCTAGCGGCACAGATACGCAGTATTTT
-	-	TRBJ1-4	TRBV6-1	CASSELRGSNEKLFF	TGTGCCAGCAGTGAATTGCGGGGTTCTAATGAAAAACTGTTTTTT
TRBD1	-	TRBJ1-5	TRBV5-5	CASSPLEAGGNNQPQHF	TGTGCCAGCAGCCCCCTCGAGGCAGGGGGTAATAATCAGCCCCAGCATTTT
TRBD1	-	TRBJ1-2	TRBV4-3	CASSQTRTGGIYGYTF	TGCGCCAGCAGCCAAACTAGGACAGGGGGTATCTATGGCTACACCTTC